This T cell receptor (beta chain) came from a study of blood T cells in healthy people across ages (dated by TCRdb to the mid-2010s). For the study in its entirety: In model experiments, roughly one uniquely barcoded TCR beta cDNA molecule per two T cells was captured by template switching. Age-related changes in TCR beta repertoire diversity were measured in the study by deep sequencing normalized with unique cDNA molecular identifiers. Two additional independent replicas of 1 million unique cDNA reads from the same blood draw were analyzed for two donors (one aged 18 to 30 and one aged 80 or older). Four age groups were formed from the donors: young (average approximately 15 years), middle-aged (approximately 39), aged (approximately 60) and long-lived (more than 75).

Library prep was done by 5' RACE. The run used an Illumina HiSeq 2500. The second PCR ran for about 6 to 11 cycles and used a J-beta primer mix along with a sample-barcoded 5' primer. A template-switch 5' adaptor carrying 12 random nucleotides introduced a unique molecular identifier onto each TCR beta cDNA molecule. At least 2.5 million CDR3-containing paired-end reads were obtained from each sample. All of the RNA was converted into first-strand cDNA using the Mint cDNA synthesis kit, with a TRBC-specific oligonucleotide serving as the primer. All cDNA was treated with uracil-DNA glycosylase and then went through a first 18-cycle PCR with the universal primers M1SS and BC2_uni_R. The source study handled its data this way. For normalization, 1 million high-quality reads, each with a distinct molecular identifier, were randomly selected from each sample. Reads with shared molecular identifiers were discarded instead of being binned into consensus sequences. CDR3 identification, clonotype clustering and error correction used MiTCR with a Q25 quality threshold and the strictest error-elimination algorithm. A nonparametric unseen species model with Euler transformation was used to estimate lower-bound total TCR beta diversity. Clones were called with MiXCR by TCRdb after fastp trimmed the public reads at Q25, and only in-frame beta chains were retained. Entries that share a CDR3 protein sequence are merged under the most common genes and DNA. The V and J calls come from TCRdb's annotation, not from the publication. A total of 750,000 to 950,000 distinct CDR3 sequences appear in this sample, about 28% of them only once. 10% of the sample rests with the top ten.

The donors were roughly 40 Caucasian individuals from Russia, aged roughly 6 to 90 years, who were systemically healthy. Each donor gave around 9.9 milliliters of peripheral blood, collected into EDTA-treated Vacutainer tubes. Ficoll-Paque density-gradient centrifugation was used to isolate PBMCs, with at least 6.5 million obtained per sample. Trizol reagent was used to extract total RNA from the PBMCs, yielding at least 5.5 micrograms per sample. For every donor, an aliquot of PBMCs went through flow cytometry to measure the percentages of naive CD45RAhigh/CD27high T cells. The germline V gene provides CDR1 MDHEN and CDR2 SYDVKM. The germline V and J ends show losses of 5 bases and 0 bases respectively, and no gene match explains 7 bases of the junction. The CDR3 runs 15 amino acids, cysteine and phenylalanine included. Just the 45-base CDR3 DNA is kept, in frame starting at base 1. This clonotype was detected ten times or more. No cognate antigen has been identified for it. Base qualities are not provided; no much larger clone lies one nucleotide away.

Overall study outcomes, separate from this receptor: Compared with the aged group, the long-lived group had more naive CD4+ T cells, fewer expanded clones and increased TCR diversity, suggesting age selection. Estimates of total diversity from one million sequenced T cells were regarded as lower bounds and underestimates. Observed TCR beta diversity per million T cells fell roughly linearly with age, and a significant reduction was already apparent by age around 40. Because profiling used bulk unsorted PBMCs, naive and antigen-experienced compartments could not be compared conclusively. The CMV infection status of donors was not known, potentially confounding age-related changes in expanded clonotypes. There was a strong correlation between observed TCR beta diversity and the percentage of naive T cells measured by flow cytometry.

The same sample was also studied in work on T cells of mothers and their children. As the second paper documents: Nine systemically healthy Caucasian individuals served as donors, namely three mothers together with their six children. cDNA synthesis consumed the entire amount of extracted RNA, loaded at approximately 1.4 ug RNA in each 15 ul reaction. Sample barcodes and 2-4 random nucleotides were added via the M1S primer in the second PCR. More than 8 million TCR beta CDR3 reads were obtained from each mother, and roughly 3.1 million reads were obtained from each child. Thymic selection similarly shapes TCR recombination output in related and unrelated pairs, with minor effect from inherited differences. Normalized repertoire overlap in related mother-child pairs was always slightly higher than in unrelated mother-child pairs, but the difference was never significant. With a sensitivity of about 100 clones per million clonotypes, no persistent microchimeric T cell clones were detected. To look for features that set related mother-child pairs apart from unrelated individuals, the researchers ran deep NGS to compare the TCR beta repertoires of mothers and children. On average, the children were roughly 11 +/- 4 years old, while the mothers were about 40 +/- 4 years old. After adapters were ligated using NEBNext reagents, the libraries underwent 100+100 nt paired-end sequencing on an Illumina HiSeq 2000. To prevent cross-contamination, the mother and child libraries were prepared a month apart and were sequenced in separate runs. Between about 500,000 and 2,100,000 distinct TCR beta clonotypes were identified per donor. Naive TCR beta clonotypes were estimated from low-frequency clonotypes matched to each donor's FACS-determined naive share, without sorting.

The chain is assembled from TRBV28 and TRBJ2-7, with TRBD1 matching 7 junction bases. The sequence was collected from a woman aged 40 to 55 in good health. Sequenced material: blood. The CDR3 region: CASSKGQASSYEQYF. The sequenced DNA is TGTGCCAGCAGTAAAGGACAGGCGAGCTCCTACGAGCAGTACTTC.